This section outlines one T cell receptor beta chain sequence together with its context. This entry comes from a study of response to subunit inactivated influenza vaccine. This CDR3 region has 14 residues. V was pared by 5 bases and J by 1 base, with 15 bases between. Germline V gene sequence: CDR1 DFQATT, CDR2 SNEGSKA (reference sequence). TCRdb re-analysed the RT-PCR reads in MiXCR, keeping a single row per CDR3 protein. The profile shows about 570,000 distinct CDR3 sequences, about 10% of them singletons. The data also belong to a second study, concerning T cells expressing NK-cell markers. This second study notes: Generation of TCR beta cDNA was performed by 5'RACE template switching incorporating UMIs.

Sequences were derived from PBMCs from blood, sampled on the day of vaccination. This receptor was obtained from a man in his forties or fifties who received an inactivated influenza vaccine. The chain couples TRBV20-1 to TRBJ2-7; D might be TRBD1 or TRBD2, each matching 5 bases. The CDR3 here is CSAQGRSVSYEQYF. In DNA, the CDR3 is TGCAGTGCTCAGGGACGGTCCGTTTCCTACGAGCAGTACTTC.